Below are 5 T cell receptor beta chains sequenced from a single sample in a study of glioma-infiltrating T cells after dendritic cell vaccination. TCRdb's table, derived via immunoSEQ multiplex PCR, lists solely in-frame clones and lacks some. The table shows about 76,000 clones, with roughly 84% occurring only once. Time point noted: after dendritic cell vaccination, including at tumor progression/relapse. The sequences come from blood, collected after dendritic cell vaccination. The receptor source for this set is a human donor with glioblastoma.

V usage is TRBV5-4 and J usage is TRBJ2-3; 7 nucleotides align to TRBD2. In germline, CDR1 is SGHNT, CDR2 YYREEE (reference sequence). The trim removed 5 bases at V and 2 bases at J, leaving 5 bases unmatched. The CDR3 spans 14 residues. CDR3 nucleotides: TGTGCCAGCAGACTGGGGGGGATCACAGATACGCAGTATTTT. Its protein is CASRLGGITDTQYF.

V gene TRBV7-2 combines with J gene TRBJ2-5; 7 bases fit TRBD1. The assigned J gene may be wrong: the sequence end matches TRBJ2-7 better. CDR3 size: 15 residues. The germline V gene has CDR1 SGHTA and CDR2 FQGNSA. The chain's CDR3 is CASSPPPGTANEQYF. CDR3 DNA sequence: TGTGCCAGCAGCCCACCCCCCGGGACAGCAAACGAGCAGTACTTC.

This chain links TRBV25-1 with TRBJ2-3, with 10 bases identical to TRBD1. The CDR3 totals 18 residues. The junction had 11 bases not matched to a gene; V was cut back by 1 base and J by 4 bases. Germline CDR1 and CDR2: MGHDK and SYGVNS. As DNA, the CDR3 is TGTGCCAGCAGTGAATCCTCGGACAGGGGGGTTTATCCAGATACGCAGTATTTT. It yields the protein CASSESSDRGVYPDTQYF.

The V call is TRBV7-6, the J call TRBJ1-6; D gene uncertain. This CDR3 is built from 14 residues. Germline V CDR1 and CDR2: SGHVS, FNYEAQ. Between the trimmed V and J ends, which lost 0 bases and 8 bases, there was a span of 8 bases. Written as DNA, the CDR3 is TGTGCCAGCAGCTTAGCGCTCGGAGATTCACCCCTCCACTTT. It translates to CASSLALGDSPLHF.

The chain has TRBV15 and TRBJ1-2; possible D gene TRBD1, 5 bases. The germline V gene has CDR1 LNHNV and CDR2 YYDKDF (reference sequence). The CDR3 length is 15 residues. Trimming cost V 2 bases and J 8 bases, with 18 bases left between them. This chain's CDR3 is CATSRPLGGPEGYTF. For the CDR3, the DNA is TGTGCCACCAGCAGACCCTTGGGGGGACCTGAGGGCTACACCTTC.